A single sample gave rise to the 31 T cell receptor beta chains below, sequenced in a study of CD8+ T cells in alopecia areata. Reverse transcription of extracted RNA yielded cDNA, which provided the sequencing template. The repertoire was sequenced with immunoSEQ multiplex PCR; TCRdb's copy has only in-frame clones and lacks some. The data contain more than 90,000 clones, about 60% of them singletons. Treatment denoted: oral pan-JAK inhibitor, 5-10 mg twice daily. The sequencing used CD8+ T cells sorted from blood, collected at roughly week 55, from a patient treated with tofacitinib. The receptors originated from a human donor with alopecia areata.

The V gene is TRBV29-1, the J gene TRBJ2-7; 9 bases map to TRBD2. The germline CDR1 and CDR2 sequences are SQVTM and ANQGSEA. The length of the CDR3 is 11 residues. Trimming took 4 bases from V and 5 from J; bases not matched to a gene: 0. The CDR3 DNA reads TGCAGCGTTGCTAGCGGGGACGAGCAGTACTTC. This sequence encodes CSVASGDEQYF.

V is TRBV13 and J is TRBJ1-2, with 7 bases that match TRBD1. From germline, CDR1 is PRHDT and CDR2 FYEKMQ (reference sequence). This CDR3 comprises 15 residues. Trimming cost V 5 bases and J 3 bases; bases outside gene matches: 9. The CDR3 sequence: CASSHGTVGDYGYTF. In DNA form, the CDR3 reads TGTGCCAGCAGCCACGGGACAGTGGGGGACTATGGCTACACCTTC. Full variable domain (outside the CDR3, taken from reference TRBV13 and TRBJ1-2): AAGVIQSPRHLIKEKRETATLKCYPIPRHDTVYWYQQGPGQDPQFLISFYEKMQSDKGSIPDRFSAQQFSDYHSELNMSSLELGDSALYFCASSHGTVGDYGYTFGSGTRLTVV.

V and J are TRBV19 and TRBJ1-5; D is uncertain. The CDR3 spans 15 residues. The germline V gene encodes CDR1 LNHDA and CDR2 SQIVND (reference sequence). V lost 4 bases and J 2 bases, leaving 12 bases between the germline ends. CDR3 residues: CASSTQTRGNQPQHF. The CDR3 coding sequence is TGTGCCAGTAGTACCCAGACCCGAGGCAATCAGCCCCAGCATTTT.

This CDR3 is CASSVAVTLKGDYGYTF. Written as DNA, the CDR3 is TGTGCCAGCAGCGTGGCCGTGACTTTAAAGGGAGACTATGGCTACACCTTC. V usage is TRBV9 and J usage is TRBJ1-2; D gene uncertain. Deletions cut 2 bases from V and 3 bases from J, with 20 bases between. Germline loops: CDR1 SGDLS, CDR2 YYNGEE. This CDR3 is 17 amino acids long.

The chain links TRBV10-3 to TRBJ2-7; no reliable D call. This CDR3 has 12 amino acids. Germline V gene lookup returns CDR1 ENHRY and CDR2 SYGVKD. Deletions cut 0 bases from V and 7 bases from J, with 7 bases between. CDR3 nucleotide sequence: TGTGCCATCAGTGAGTCGACTTCTGAGCAGTACTTC. Its translation is CAISESTSEQYF.

This clone was seen more than once but under ten times. The rearrangement uses TRBV13 and TRBJ2-5; the D call may be TRBD1 or TRBD2 (5 bases each). V shed 4 bases and J shed 5 bases, with 11 bases lying between them. The CDR3 consists of 13 residues. Looked up from germline, CDR1 is PRHDT and CDR2 is FYEKMQ (reference sequence). CDR3 region: CASSSGRGETQYF. CDR3 DNA: TGTGCCAGCAGCTCCGGCCGGGGCGAGACCCAGTACTTC.

This clone was observed once. This chain links TRBV5-6 with TRBJ2-6, with D tentatively TRBD1 (6 bases). The V gene lost 3 bases and the J gene lost 0 bases, with 19 bases spanning the gap. Germline CDR1 reads SGHDT; CDR2 reads YYEEEE. The CDR3 is 19 residues long. CDR3 nucleotide sequence: TGTGCCAGCAGCTGGGGGACACCCGAATGGAGCTCTGGGGCCAACGTCCTGACTTTC. Translated, it gives CASSWGTPEWSSGANVLTF.

This clone has a single count. The J gene is TRBJ2-2, the V gene TRBV9, with 10 bases fitting TRBD2. V shed 0 bases and J 6 bases; nucleotides not matched to a gene: 5. CDR3 length equals 16 residues. CDR1 and CDR2 from the germline V gene are SGDLS and YYNGEE. The DNA of the CDR3 is TGTGCCAGCAGCGTAGGAAGCGGGGGGGCCGCCGGGGAGCTGTTTTTT. This sequence encodes CASSVGSGGAAGELFF. Using reference TRBV9 and TRBJ2-2 for the parts outside the CDR3, the full variable domain is DSGVTQTPKHLITATGQRVTLRCSPRSGDLSVYWYQQSLDQGLQFLIQYYNGEERAKGNILERFSAQQFPDLHSELNLSSLELGDSALYFCASSVGSGGAAGELFFGEGSRLTVL.

The genes are TRBV19 and TRBJ1-2; D is unresolved. V lost 3 bases and J 9 bases, leaving 14 bases between the germline ends. From germline, CDR1 is LNHDA and CDR2 SQIVND (reference sequence). CDR3 length: 13 amino acids. CDR3 DNA: TGTGCCAGTAGTATCGAGGGCTTGCAACGCTACACCTTC. It specifies CASSIEGLQRYTF.

This clone came up once. The rearrangement links TRBV9 to TRBJ2-7; the D is unclear. The CDR3 totals 16 residues. In germline, CDR1 is SGDLS, CDR2 YYNGEE. The V gene lost 0 bases and the J gene lost 1 base, with 14 bases spanning the gap. CDR3 in amino acids: CASSVAPLGSSYEQYF. CDR3 DNA: TGTGCCAGCAGCGTAGCCCCATTAGGGTCTTCCTACGAGCAGTACTTC. Filled out from reference TRBV9 and TRBJ2-7, the complete variable domain reads DSGVTQTPKHLITATGQRVTLRCSPRSGDLSVYWYQQSLDQGLQFLIQYYNGEERAKGNILERFSAQQFPDLHSELNLSSLELGDSALYFCASSVAPLGSSYEQYFGPGTRLTVT.

A few counts support this clone. The chain recombines TRBV19 with TRBJ1-6; no definite D call. Trimming cost V 5 bases and J 10 bases, with 15 bases left between them. Germline loops: CDR1 LNHDA, CDR2 SQIVND (reference sequence). The CDR3 has 14 residues. The CDR3 bases are TGTGCCAGTAGTGGCCCGACACATTCATCACCCCTCCACTTT. Translated: CASSGPTHSSPLHF.

The J gene is TRBJ2-5, the V gene TRBV2; D is unclear. The CDR3 length is 15 residues. With 1 base removed from V and 2 bases from J, the gap between germline ends came to 11 bases. CDR1 and CDR2 (germline): SNHLY, FYNNEI. This CDR3 is CASSEGIQVQETQYF. The CDR3 coding sequence is TGTGCCAGCAGTGAAGGGATACAAGTGCAAGAGACCCAGTACTTC.

V gene TRBV5-1 combines with J gene TRBJ2-7, with a tentative D call TRBD1 (6 bases). Germline lookup yields CDR1 SGHRS and CDR2 YFSETQ. This CDR3 has 15 amino acids. V was clipped by 0 bases and J by 1 base, with 11 bases between them. The CDR3 loop reads CASSLAFGQSYEQYF. The CDR3 DNA reads TGCGCCAGCAGCTTGGCTTTCGGACAGTCCTACGAGCAGTACTTC.

This sequence joins TRBV7-9 and TRBJ2-7; D ambiguous. Trimming shortened V by 5 bases and J by 2 bases, and 7 bases separated the two germline ends. This CDR3 region has 12 residues. Germline lookup yields CDR1 SEHNR and CDR2 FQNEAQ (reference sequence). The CDR3 DNA is TGTGCCAGCAGCAAAACAGCCTACGAGCAGTACTTC. Amino acid sequence: CASSKTAYEQYF. The complete variable domain, with remaining parts taken from reference TRBV7-9 and TRBJ2-7, reads DTGVSQNPRHKITKRGQNVTFRCDPISEHNRLYWYRQTLGQGPEFLTYFQNEAQLEKSRLLSDRFSAERPKGSFSTLEIQRTEQGDSAMYLCASSKTAYEQYFGPGTRLTVT.

The rearrangement links TRBV7-3 to TRBJ2-7, with TRBD2 matching 9 bases. Germline CDR1 SGHTA, CDR2 FQGTGA. The CDR3 runs 13 residues. The trim removed 5 bases at V and 5 bases at J, leaving 4 bases unmatched. For the CDR3, the DNA is TGTGCCAGCAGCATTAGCGGGGGTGACGAGCAGTACTTC. Amino acids: CASSISGGDEQYF.

The gene calls are TRBV5-1 and TRBJ2-5, with a weak D call TRBD1 (5 bases). V was trimmed by 4 bases and J by 1 base, leaving 17 bases between them. The germline CDR1 and CDR2 sequences are SGHRS and YFSETQ. CDR3 size: 16 residues. The CDR3 DNA sequence: TGCGCCAGCAGCCTCTGGACATCGCTCCCCCAAGAGACCCAGTACTTC. Its protein is CASSLWTSLPQETQYF.

V gene TRBV4-1 combines with J gene TRBJ2-7, with 9 positions matching TRBD1. The J segment lost 3 bases and the V segment lost 3 bases, leaving 18 bases of the junction unmatched. The CDR3 is 19 amino acids. Germline V lookup: CDR1 MGHRA, CDR2 YSYEKL. CDR3 DNA sequence: TGCGCCAGCAGCCAGCCCCCCGGGACAGGGTCTGCTCTGGGCTACGAGCAGTACTTC. As protein: CASSQPPGTGSALGYEQYF.

This clone was seen a handful of times. The CDR3 sequence: CASSTRLAGGLYEQYF. CDR3 sequence (DNA): TGTGCCAGCAGCACCCGACTAGCGGGGGGCCTCTACGAGCAGTACTTC. This rearrangement joins TRBV13 to TRBJ2-7; 13 bases are a match to TRBD2. The CDR3 is 16 amino acids. Per germline, CDR1 PRHDT and CDR2 FYEKMQ (reference sequence). V lost 5 bases, J lost 3 bases, and 7 bases stayed unmatched.

J is TRBJ1-6 and V is TRBV30; no reliable D call. Germline V gives CDR1 GTSNPN, CDR2 SVGIG (reference sequence). The CDR3 runs 11 residues. The germline V and J ends were trimmed by 0 bases and 7 bases, with 1 base remaining between them. CDR3 DNA sequence: TGTGCCTGGAGTGTCAATTCACCCCTCCACTTT. It is translated as CAWSVNSPLHF.

In DNA, the CDR3 is TGTGCCAGCAGCGTAGAGGACAATCCGCGCAGTAGGGGCTACACCTTC. Its translation: CASSVEDNPRSRGYTF. The chain joins TRBV9 to TRBJ1-2; D perhaps matches TRBD1 (5 bases). Germline V gene sequence: CDR1 SGDLS, CDR2 YYNGEE. V was cut by 0 bases and J by 8 bases, with 20 bases left in between. This CDR3 spans 16 amino acids.

For the CDR3, the DNA is TGCGCCAGCAGCCAAGAGGGTCTCAGTTACGAGCAGTACTTC. Protein product: CASSQEGLSYEQYF. The chain couples TRBV4-1 to TRBJ2-7, with unresolved D. Trimming removed 0 bases at V and 4 bases at J, with 10 bases between. The germline V gene encodes CDR1 MGHRA and CDR2 YSYEKL. CDR3 size: 14 residues.

The chain uses TRBV4-1 and TRBJ1-4; D remains unclear. The germline V gene encodes CDR1 MGHRA and CDR2 YSYEKL. The CDR3 runs 14 residues. The V end was cut by 4 bases, the J end by 6 bases, with 12 bases between. The CDR3 bases are TGCGCCAGCAGCCTAACCGTGCGGGATGAAAAACTGTTTTTT. Protein product: CASSLTVRDEKLFF.

This sequence joins TRBV30 and TRBJ1-1; D may be TRBD1 (6 bases). CDR3 length equals 14 residues. Trimming stripped 0 bases from V and 5 bases from J, with 13 bases between. Looked up from germline, CDR1 is GTSNPN and CDR2 is SVGIG (reference sequence). The CDR3 coding sequence is TGTGCCTGGAGTGTAGGGGGAGGGGAGACTGAAGCTTTCTTT. Its translation: CAWSVGGGETEAFF.

The rearrangement uses TRBV7-8 and TRBJ1-4, with a tentative D call TRBD1 (5 bases). In germline, CDR1 is SGHVS, CDR2 FQNEAQ. This CDR3 is built from 14 residues. With 4 bases removed from V and 8 bases from J, the gap between germline ends came to 14 bases. The DNA of the CDR3 is TGTGCCAGCAGCTCCTACATGGGGGAGGAAAAACTGTTTTTT. Translating it yields CASSSYMGEEKLFF. Based on the CDR3 plus reference TRBV7-8 and TRBJ1-4, the full variable domain is GAGVSQSPRYKVAKRGQDVALRCDPISGHVSLFWYQQALGQGPEFLTYFQNEAQLDKSGLPSDRFFAERPEGSVSTLKIQRTQQEDSAVYLCASSSYMGEEKLFFGSGTQLSVL.

This clone has more than one count but fewer than ten. J is TRBJ2-7 and V is TRBV27, with a possible D match to TRBD1 (6 bases). The germline gives CDR1 MNHEY, CDR2 SMNVEV (reference sequence). The CDR3 runs 16 residues. Between the trimmed V and J ends, which lost 7 bases and 3 bases, there was a span of 22 bases. CDR3 loop: CASMALGTKNSYEQYF. Written as DNA, the CDR3 is TGTGCCAGCATGGCCCTCGGGACAAAAAATAGCTACGAGCAGTACTTC.

The gene calls are TRBV5-1 and TRBJ2-7, with D tentatively TRBD2 (6 bases). Trimming removed 8 bases from V and 3 bases from J, with 12 bases in between. This CDR3 is 12 amino acids long. Germline assignment: CDR1 SGHRS and CDR2 YFSETQ. The CDR3 nucleotides read TGCGCCAGTCGCGGGGACTTCTACGAGCAGTACTTC. Translating it yields CASRGDFYEQYF.

The chain couples TRBV7-9 to TRBJ2-3, with TRBD2 matching 9 bases. V trimming: 5 bases; J trimming: 2 bases; junction bases outside the gene matches: 8. The CDR3 contains 16 residues. CDR1 is SEHNR, CDR2 FQNEAQ, per germline (reference sequence). CDR3 in amino acids: CASSPRTSEDTDTQYF. CDR3 DNA sequence: TGTGCCAGCAGCCCACGGACTAGCGAGGACACAGATACGCAGTATTTT.

The chain has TRBV30 and TRBJ2-7; 7 bases are shared with TRBD1. Germline CDR1 is GTSNPN and CDR2 is SVGIG (reference sequence). J lost 3 bases, V lost 8 bases, and 10 bases had no gene match. This CDR3 has 13 amino acids. In DNA, the CDR3 is TGTGCCACCTCCGGGACAGTTTTCTACGAGCAGTACTTC. This translates into CATSGTVFYEQYF.

V is TRBV19 and J is TRBJ2-7, with D unresolved. Germline V gene sequence: CDR1 LNHDA, CDR2 SQIVND (reference sequence). This CDR3 is 14 amino acids long. The germline V and J ends were trimmed by 5 bases and 1 base, with 12 bases remaining between them. The CDR3 DNA reads TGTGCCAGTAGTTTCCCGACAACGTCCTACGAGCAGTACTTC. The encoded protein is CASSFPTTSYEQYF. Using reference TRBV19 and TRBJ2-7 for the parts outside the CDR3, the full variable domain is DGGITQSPKYLFRKEGQNVTLSCEQNLNHDAMYWYRQDPGQGLRLIYYSQIVNDFQKGDIAEGYSVSREKKESFPLTVTSAQKNPTAFYLCASSFPTTSYEQYFGPGTRLTVT.

This chain joins TRBV7-2 and TRBJ1-1; D call uncertain. Germline CDR1 is SGHTA and CDR2 is FQGNSA. The CDR3 is 12 amino acids. V was clipped by 5 bases and J by 6 bases, with 10 bases between them. The CDR3 nucleotides are TGTGCCAGCAGCATCCCTTACCCTGAAGCTTTCTTT. This codes for CASSIPYPEAFF. The full variable domain, in which reference TRBV7-2 and TRBJ1-1 provide the parts outside the CDR3, is GAGVSQSPSNKVTEKGKDVELRCDPISGHTALYWYRQSLGQGLEFLIYFQGNSAPDKSGLPSDRFSAERTGGSVSTLTIQRTQQEDSAVYLCASSIPYPEAFFGQGTRLTVV.

The count of this clone is one. The chain combines TRBV5-1 with TRBJ2-5; D is possibly TRBD1 (6 bases). CDR3 length equals 14 residues. CDR1 SGHRS and CDR2 YFSETQ come from the germline V gene. The V and J ends lost 0 bases and 5 bases respectively, with 11 bases between them. The CDR3 sequence is CASSLDERGETQYF. Written as DNA, the CDR3 is TGCGCCAGCAGCTTGGACGAAAGGGGGGAGACCCAGTACTTC.